Below are 32 T cell receptor beta chains sequenced from a single sample in a study of technical replicates of blood from a few donors. Using immunoSEQ multiplex PCR, the repertoire was profiled, and TCRdb retains in-frame clones only, with some absent. This table has about 12,000 clones, roughly 95% appearing once. Sequencing was carried out using PBMCs. These receptors were collected from a human donor in good health.

The chain has TRBV7-3 and TRBJ1-1; possible D gene TRBD1, 6 bases. Germline assignment: CDR1 SGHTA and CDR2 FQGTGA. The CDR3 is 14 residues long. Trimming left V 1 base short and J 4 bases short, with 10 bases between. The CDR3 nucleotides are TGTGCCAGCAGCTTAAATGGGGGCGTCACTGAAGCTTTCTTT. It is translated as CASSLNGGVTEAFF.

The chain recombines TRBV27 with TRBJ2-1, with a tentative D call TRBD2 (6 bases). The germline gives CDR1 MNHEY, CDR2 SMNVEV (reference sequence). The CDR3 consists of 14 residues. Trimming stripped 4 bases from V and 6 bases from J, with 13 bases between. The CDR3 DNA is TGTGCCAGCAGTTGGGTAGCCGGGGGCAATGAGCAGTTCTTC. Its translation: CASSWVAGGNEQFF.

The chain uses TRBV11-2 and TRBJ2-3, with D hard to call. Germline CDR1 is SGHAT and CDR2 is FQNNGV. CDR3 length: 16 amino acids. Trimming took 3 bases from V and 0 from J, leaving 13 bases between them. In nucleotides, the CDR3 is TGTGCCAGCAGCTTCGATTATTTCGCGAGCACAGATACGCAGTATTTT. Translating it yields CASSFDYFASTDTQYF. The full variable domain, completed using reference TRBV11-2 and TRBJ2-3, is EAGVAQSPRYKIIEKRQSVAFWCNPISGHATLYWYQQILGQGPKLLIQFQNNGVVDDSQLPKDRFSAERLKGVDSTLKIQPAKLEDSAVYLCASSFDYFASTDTQYFGPGTRLTVL.

The chain is built from TRBV20-1 and TRBJ1-2; a weak D match, TRBD1 (5 bases). The ends were cut back, 6 bases at V and 6 bases at J, with 11 bases in the middle. The germline V gene has CDR1 DFQATT and CDR2 SNEGSKA (reference sequence). CDR3 size: 11 residues. As DNA, the CDR3 is TGCAGTGCCATGGGCAGGGATGGCTACACCTTC. It specifies CSAMGRDGYTF.

With respect to this clone: Sequence at one end of the junction differs from germline and may be a read error. The chain links TRBV28 to TRBJ2-5; D is unclear. This CDR3 contains 13 residues. Germline V CDR1 and CDR2: MDHEN, SYDVKM. The CDR3 bases are TGTGCCACCAGTCGGAGAGAACAAGAGACCCAGTACTTC. Translation gives CATSRREQETQYF.

The CDR3 DNA is TGTGCCAGCACCGCACAGGGTTACTCTGGAAACACCATATATTTT. This translates into CASTAQGYSGNTIYF. This chain connects TRBV5-8 to TRBJ1-3, with a possible D match to TRBD1 (6 bases). The CDR3 runs to 15 residues. CDR1 is SGHTS, CDR2 YDEGEE, per germline. Trimming left V 6 bases short and J 0 bases short, with 13 bases between. The whole variable domain, remainder taken from reference TRBV5-8 and TRBJ1-3, is EAGVTQSPTHLIKTRGQQATLRCSPISGHTSVYWYQQALGLGLQFLLWYDEGEERNRGNFPPRFSGRQFPNYSSELNVNALELEDSALYLCASTAQGYSGNTIYFGEGSWLTVV.

The genes are TRBV30 and TRBJ1-5; D ambiguous. The CDR3 length is 15 residues. V lost 0 bases and J 0 bases, leaving 9 bases between the germline ends. Germline V gene sequence: CDR1 GTSNPN, CDR2 SVGIG (reference sequence). Written as DNA, the CDR3 is TGTGCCTGGAGTGTAGCGGCGGTTAGCAATCAGCCCCAGCATTTT. This encodes CAWSVAAVSNQPQHF.

The rearrangement uses TRBV7-3 and TRBJ1-2; D possibly corresponds to TRBD1 (5 bases). This CDR3 is built from 13 residues. The germline V and J ends were trimmed by 5 bases and 1 base, with 8 bases remaining between them. Germline values: CDR1 SGHTA, CDR2 FQGTGA. CDR3 DNA: TGTGCCAGCAGCGTCGACAGTAACTATGGCTACACCTTC. This codes for CASSVDSNYGYTF. The full variable domain, in which reference TRBV7-3 and TRBJ1-2 provide the parts outside the CDR3, is GAGVSQTPSNKVTEKGKYVELRCDPISGHTALYWYRQSLGQGPEFLIYFQGTGAADDSGLPNDRFFAVRPEGSVSTLKIQRTERGDSAVYLCASSVDSNYGYTFGSGTRLTVV.

V usage is TRBV28 and J usage is TRBJ2-7; TRBD2 might be the D (6 bases). V was cut by 3 bases and J by 0 bases, with 15 bases left in between. Germline CDR1 MDHEN, CDR2 SYDVKM. The CDR3 loop spans 16 amino acids. CDR3 nucleotides: TGTGCCAGCAGTTTGAGAGGGCTGGAGGGCTCCTACGAGCAGTACTTC. Protein product: CASSLRGLEGSYEQYF.

V is TRBV5-1 and J is TRBJ2-1; the match to TRBD2 covers 15 bases. J was trimmed by 10 bases and V by 4 bases; bases with no gene match: 6. This CDR3 spans 15 amino acids. Germline V lookup: CDR1 SGHRS, CDR2 YFSETQ. The CDR3 spells CASSIGLAGGNEQFF. The CDR3 DNA follows: TGCGCCAGCAGCATCGGACTAGCGGGAGGGAACGAGCAGTTCTTC. Using reference TRBV5-1 and TRBJ2-1 for the parts outside the CDR3, the full variable domain is KAGVTQTPRYLIKTRGQQVTLSCSPISGHRSVSWYQQTPGQGLQFLFEYFSETQRNKGNFPGRFSGRQFSNSRSEMNVSTLELGDSALYLCASSIGLAGGNEQFFGPGTRLTVL.

The J gene is TRBJ2-3, the V gene TRBV6-1; 9 nucleotides agree with TRBD2. Germline lookup yields CDR1 MNHNS and CDR2 SASEGT. This CDR3 has 15 residues. Trimming removed 10 bases from V and 6 bases from J; junction bases left unmatched: 14. CDR3 residues: CATISVAGVGDTQYF. The CDR3 DNA follows: TGTGCCACCATATCCGTAGCGGGAGTAGGGGATACGCAGTATTTT.

The rearrangement joins TRBV30 to TRBJ2-7, with a weak D call TRBD2 (6 bases). CDR3 length equals 12 residues. Trimming cost V 3 bases and J 4 bases, with 10 bases left between them. CDR1 and CDR2 from the germline V gene are GTSNPN and SVGIG (reference sequence). The CDR3 is CAWSRSGYEQYF. CDR3 nucleotides: TGTGCCTGGAGCCGTAGCGGTTACGAGCAGTACTTC.

The chain couples TRBV7-8 to TRBJ1-3; perhaps TRBD1 as D (5 bases). The V gene's germline CDR1 is SGHVS and CDR2 FQNEAQ. V was shortened by 1 base and J by 7 bases, with 8 bases between the two germline ends. This CDR3 has 13 amino acids. The CDR3 nucleotides read TGTGCCAGCAGCTTAGGCCAGGGTAACACCATATATTTT. It encodes CASSLGQGNTIYF.

This clone has a single count. The rearrangement links TRBV5-6 to TRBJ2-3; a weak D match, TRBD2 (6 bases). Germline V gene data show CDR1 as SGHDT and CDR2 as YYEEEE. CDR3 length: 17 residues. The ends were cut back, 0 bases at V and 2 bases at J, with 16 bases in the middle. The CDR3 spells CASSLGMGTASTDTQYF. CDR3 in DNA: TGTGCCAGCAGCTTGGGCATGGGGACTGCCTCCACAGATACGCAGTATTTT.

The chain uses TRBV28 and TRBJ2-3; D is perhaps TRBD1 (5 bases). The CDR3 consists of 14 residues. CDR1 and CDR2 from the germline V gene are MDHEN and SYDVKM. Trimming took off 8 bases at V and 0 bases at J, with 12 bases between the two ends. In DNA, the CDR3 is TGTGCCAGCCAAGGGGCCACTAGCACAGATACGCAGTATTTT. Amino acid sequence: CASQGATSTDTQYF.

The chain recombines TRBV2 with TRBJ1-5, with 7 bases fitting TRBD1. Germline CDR1 reads SNHLY; CDR2 reads FYNNEI. V dropped 6 bases and J dropped 6; count of bases not matched to a gene: 14. The CDR3 has 16 residues. CDR3 DNA: TGTGCCAGCAGCCCAACACAGGGGATTAGGGGTCAGCCCCAGCATTTT. Translated: CASSPTQGIRGQPQHF. Complete variable domain (other parts from reference TRBV2 and TRBJ1-5): EPEVTQTPSHQVTQMGQEVILRCVPISNHLYFYWYRQILGQKVEFLVSFYNNEISEKSEIFDDQFSVERPDGSNFTLKIRSTKLEDSAMYFCASSPTQGIRGQPQHFGDGTRLSIL.

J is TRBJ1-2 and V is TRBV28, with no clear D. This CDR3 contains 12 residues. V was pared by 5 bases and J by 0 bases, with 4 bases between. The V gene's germline CDR1 is MDHEN and CDR2 SYDVKM. As DNA, the CDR3 is TGTGCCAGCAGTGGAGCTAACTATGGCTACACCTTC. Its protein product is CASSGANYGYTF.

This chain joins TRBV6-5 and TRBJ1-2; 7 bases line up with TRBD1. This CDR3 spans 14 amino acids. V gave up 5 bases and J gave up 2 bases; unmatched junction bases: 5. Germline V gives CDR1 MNHEY, CDR2 SVGAGI. This CDR3 is CASSERGGNYGYTF. The CDR3 region has the DNA TGTGCCAGCAGTGAGCGAGGGGGCAACTATGGCTACACCTTC.

The chain joins TRBV9 to TRBJ1-1; D call uncertain. CDR1 and CDR2 (germline): SGDLS, YYNGEE. The CDR3 totals 14 residues. V dropped 0 bases and J dropped 1 base, with 7 bases sitting between them. The CDR3 nucleotides read TGTGCCAGCAGCGTAGAACATCCGAACACTGAAGCTTTCTTT. This gives the protein CASSVEHPNTEAFF. Complete variable domain (other parts from reference TRBV9 and TRBJ1-1): DSGVTQTPKHLITATGQRVTLRCSPRSGDLSVYWYQQSLDQGLQFLIQYYNGEERAKGNILERFSAQQFPDLHSELNLSSLELGDSALYFCASSVEHPNTEAFFGQGTRLTVV.

This rearrangement joins TRBV6-5 to TRBJ2-7; TRBD2 matches at 13 bases. The junction had 10 bases not matched to a gene; V was cut back by 7 bases and J by 7 bases. The CDR3 covers 15 residues. Germline V lookup: CDR1 MNHEY, CDR2 SVGAGI. The CDR3 DNA sequence: TGTGCCAGCACTACCACTAGCGGGAGGGCGGGGGAGCAGTACTTC. Translated: CASTTTSGRAGEQYF.

The genes are TRBV27 and TRBJ1-1; D is possibly TRBD1 (6 bases). The CDR3 sequence is 12 residues long. V was trimmed by 6 bases and J by 4 bases, leaving 9 bases between them. Germline CDR1 is MNHEY and CDR2 is SMNVEV (reference sequence). The CDR3: CASSHRATEAFF. CDR3 sequence (DNA): TGTGCCAGCAGCCACAGGGCCACTGAAGCTTTCTTT.

This rearrangement joins TRBV2 to TRBJ2-3; 7 bases line up with TRBD1. CDR1 is SNHLY, CDR2 FYNNEI, per germline. CDR3 length: 15 residues. V shed 4 bases and J 0 bases; nucleotides not matched to a gene: 4. CDR3 region: CASSGQGDSTDTQYF. CDR3 in DNA: TGTGCCAGCAGTGGCCAGGGGGATAGCACAGATACGCAGTATTTT.

This chain connects TRBV29-1 to TRBJ2-4; TRBD2 matches at 10 bases. Germline CDR1 SQVTM, CDR2 ANQGSEA. The CDR3 is 12 residues long. V dropped 7 bases and J dropped 6; count of bases not matched to a gene: 3. CDR3 nucleotides: TGCAGCGGGGGACTAGCGAGAAACATTCAGTACTTC. Its translation is CSGGLARNIQYF.

The rearrangement joins TRBV9 to TRBJ1-3, with D possibly being TRBD1 (5 bases). Germline assignment: CDR1 SGDLS and CDR2 YYNGEE. This CDR3 comprises 15 residues. The V end was cut by 3 bases, the J end by 0 bases, with 10 bases between. CDR3 sequence reads: CASSDDSASGNTIYF. CDR3 in DNA: TGTGCCAGCAGCGACGACAGCGCCTCTGGAAACACCATATATTTT.

V is TRBV14 and J is TRBJ2-7; 8 bases fit TRBD2. V lost 0 bases, J lost 4 bases, and 8 bases stayed unmatched. Germline-derived CDR1 and CDR2 are SGHDN and FVKESK. This CDR3 contains 16 residues. CDR3 DNA sequence: TGTGCCAGCAGCCAAGATCGTCGGGAGGGCCGTTACGAGCAGTACTTC. Protein product: CASSQDRREGRYEQYF.

The chain uses TRBV5-1 and TRBJ2-7, with TRBD1 matching over 12 bases. The CDR3 is made up of 15 amino acids. Germline lookup yields CDR1 SGHRS and CDR2 YFSETQ. After removal of 3 bases from V and 2 bases from J, the junction contained 3 bases not matched to a gene. The CDR3 is CASSWGTGGPYEQYF. DNA of the CDR3: TGCGCCAGCAGCTGGGGGACAGGGGGCCCCTACGAGCAGTACTTC. The variable domain in full, with the rest retrieved from reference TRBV5-1 and TRBJ2-7, is KAGVTQTPRYLIKTRGQQVTLSCSPISGHRSVSWYQQTPGQGLQFLFEYFSETQRNKGNFPGRFSGRQFSNSRSEMNVSTLELGDSALYLCASSWGTGGPYEQYFGPGTRLTVT.

The V gene is TRBV21-1, the J gene TRBJ1-6. TRBV21-1 counts as a pseudogene. The CDR3 extends over 18 amino acids. The CDR3 bases are TGTGCCAGCAGAGTCGCGATAGCTACACATAATCATAATTCACCCCTCCACTTT. This sequence encodes CASRVAIATHNHNSPLHF.

The V and J genes are TRBV13 and TRBJ2-2; 14 bases match TRBD2. With V trimmed by 5 bases and J by 4 bases, 15 bases remained unmatched. Looked up from germline, CDR1 is PRHDT and CDR2 is FYEKMQ (reference sequence). The CDR3 has 20 residues. The CDR3 DNA reads as TGTGCCAGCAGCCTAAACTCGGGACTAGCGGGAGACCCGGTCACCGGGGAGCTGTTTTTT. Its protein is CASSLNSGLAGDPVTGELFF.

V is TRBV2 and J is TRBJ2-7, with 10 positions matching TRBD1. Germline CDR1 and CDR2: SNHLY and FYNNEI. This CDR3 region has 15 residues. The junction had 7 bases not matched to a gene; V was cut back by 4 bases and J by 4 bases. The CDR3 here is CASSATGTGVYEQYF. CDR3 DNA sequence: TGTGCCAGCAGTGCCACCGGGACAGGGGTATACGAGCAGTACTTC.

The chain employs TRBV5-1 and TRBJ2-5; D is possibly TRBD1 (6 bases). CDR3 size: 14 residues. V gave up 4 bases and J gave up 1 base, with 11 bases separating them. The germline V gene has CDR1 SGHRS and CDR2 YFSETQ. Written as DNA, the CDR3 is TGCGCCAGCAGCCCCGGACAGCTCCAAGAGACCCAGTACTTC. Translating it yields CASSPGQLQETQYF.

This sequence joins TRBV19 and TRBJ2-1, with D hard to call. Deletions cut 3 bases from V and 2 bases from J, with 11 bases between. This CDR3 is built from 15 residues. The germline V gene has CDR1 LNHDA and CDR2 SQIVND (reference sequence). The CDR3 nucleotides read TGTGCCAGTAGTATTTTGACGACAACCTACAATGAGCAGTTCTTC. It translates to CASSILTTTYNEQFF.

A remark on this clone: The junction departs from the called germline gene at one end, perhaps through a read error. The CDR3 bases are TGTGCCAGCAGCCCCAAAGGGGCCCCGACTGGAGCTTTCTTT. Protein sequence: CASSPKGAPTGAFF. The chain combines TRBV14 with TRBJ1-1, with D perhaps TRBD1 (5 bases). CDR1 and CDR2 from the germline V gene are SGHDN and FVKESK. CDR3 length: 14 residues.